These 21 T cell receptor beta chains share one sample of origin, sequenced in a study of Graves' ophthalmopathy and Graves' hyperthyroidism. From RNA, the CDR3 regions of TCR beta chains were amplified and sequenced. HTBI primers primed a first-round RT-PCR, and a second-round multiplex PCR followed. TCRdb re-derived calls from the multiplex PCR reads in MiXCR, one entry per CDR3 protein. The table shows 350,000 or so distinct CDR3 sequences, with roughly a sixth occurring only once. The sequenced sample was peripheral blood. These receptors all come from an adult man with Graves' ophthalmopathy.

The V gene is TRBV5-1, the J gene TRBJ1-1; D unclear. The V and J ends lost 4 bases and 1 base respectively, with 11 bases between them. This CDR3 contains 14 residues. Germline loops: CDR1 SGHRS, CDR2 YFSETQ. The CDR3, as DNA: TGCGCCAGCAGCCCATGGTCAGCGAACACTGAAGCTTTCTTT. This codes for CASSPWSANTEAFF.

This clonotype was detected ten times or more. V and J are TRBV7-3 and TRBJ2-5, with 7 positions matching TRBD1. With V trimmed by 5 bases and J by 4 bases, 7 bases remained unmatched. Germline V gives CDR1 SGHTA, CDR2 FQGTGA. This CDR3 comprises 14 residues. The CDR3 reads CASSIGGLGETQYF. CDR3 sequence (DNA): TGTGCCAGCAGCATAGGGGGCTTGGGAGAGACCCAGTACTTC.

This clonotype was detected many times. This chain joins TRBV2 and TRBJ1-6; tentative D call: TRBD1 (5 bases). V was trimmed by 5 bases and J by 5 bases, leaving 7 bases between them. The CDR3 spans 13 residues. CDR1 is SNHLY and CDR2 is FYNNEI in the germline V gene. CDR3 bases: TGTGCCAGCAGTACACAGGATAATTCACCCCTCCACTTT. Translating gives CASSTQDNSPLHF.

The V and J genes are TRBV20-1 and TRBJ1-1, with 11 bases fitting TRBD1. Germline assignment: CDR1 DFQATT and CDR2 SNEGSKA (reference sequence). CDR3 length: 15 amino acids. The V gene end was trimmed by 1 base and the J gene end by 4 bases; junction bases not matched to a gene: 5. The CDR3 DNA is TGCAGTGCTAGAGGTTACGGGACAGGGGGCACTGAAGCTTTCTTT. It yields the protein CSARGYGTGGTEAFF.

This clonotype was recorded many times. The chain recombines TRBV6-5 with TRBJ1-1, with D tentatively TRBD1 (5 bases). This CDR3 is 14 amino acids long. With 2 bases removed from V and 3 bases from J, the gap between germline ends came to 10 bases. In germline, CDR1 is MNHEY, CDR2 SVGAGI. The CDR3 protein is CASSYGGVDTEAFF. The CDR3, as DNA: TGTGCCAGCAGTTACGGGGGTGTTGACACTGAAGCTTTCTTT.

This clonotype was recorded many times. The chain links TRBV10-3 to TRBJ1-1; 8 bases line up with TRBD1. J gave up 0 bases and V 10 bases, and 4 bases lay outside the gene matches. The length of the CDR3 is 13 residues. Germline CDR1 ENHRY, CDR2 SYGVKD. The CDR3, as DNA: TGTGCCACCGAGACAGGGGTGAACACTGAAGCTTTCTTT. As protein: CATETGVNTEAFF.

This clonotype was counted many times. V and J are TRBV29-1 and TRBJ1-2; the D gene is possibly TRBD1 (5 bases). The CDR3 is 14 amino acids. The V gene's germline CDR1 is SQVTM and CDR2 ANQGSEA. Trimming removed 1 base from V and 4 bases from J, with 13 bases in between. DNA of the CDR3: TGCAGCGTTGAAGGAGGGGCCGGGATCTATGGCTACACCTTC. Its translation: CSVEGGAGIYGYTF.

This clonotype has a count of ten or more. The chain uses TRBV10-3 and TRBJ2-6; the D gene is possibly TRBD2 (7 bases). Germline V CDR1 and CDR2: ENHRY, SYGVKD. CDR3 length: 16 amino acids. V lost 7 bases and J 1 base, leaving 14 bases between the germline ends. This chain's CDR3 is CAITAGAPSGANVLTF. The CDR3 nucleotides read TGTGCCATCACCGCGGGGGCTCCATCTGGGGCCAACGTCCTGACTTTC.

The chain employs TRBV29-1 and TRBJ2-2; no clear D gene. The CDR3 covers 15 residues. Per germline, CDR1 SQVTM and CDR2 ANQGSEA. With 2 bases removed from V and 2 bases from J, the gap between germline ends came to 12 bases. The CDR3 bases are TGCAGCGTTGAAACGGACCAGACTAACACCGGGGAGCTGTTTTTT. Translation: CSVETDQTNTGELFF.

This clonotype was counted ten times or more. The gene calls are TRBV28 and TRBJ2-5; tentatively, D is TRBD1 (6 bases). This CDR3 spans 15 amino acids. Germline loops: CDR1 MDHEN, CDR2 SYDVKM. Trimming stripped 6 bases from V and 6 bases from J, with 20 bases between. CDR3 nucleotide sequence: TGTGCCAGCAGAAGACAGGCATTGGGGACGAAGACCCAGTACTTC. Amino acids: CASRRQALGTKTQYF.

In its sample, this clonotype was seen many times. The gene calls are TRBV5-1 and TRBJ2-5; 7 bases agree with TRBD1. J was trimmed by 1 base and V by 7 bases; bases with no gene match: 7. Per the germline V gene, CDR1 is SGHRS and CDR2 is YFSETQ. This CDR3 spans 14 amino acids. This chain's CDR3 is CASRPGTAQETQYF. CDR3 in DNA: TGCGCCAGCCGACCCGGGACAGCCCAAGAGACCCAGTACTTC.

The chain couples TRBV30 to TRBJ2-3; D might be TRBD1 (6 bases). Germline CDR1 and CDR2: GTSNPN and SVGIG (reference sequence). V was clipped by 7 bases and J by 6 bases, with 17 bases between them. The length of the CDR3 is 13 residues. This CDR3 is CASPLGAADTQYF. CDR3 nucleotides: TGTGCCTCTCCTTTGGGGGCAGCGGATACGCAGTATTTT.

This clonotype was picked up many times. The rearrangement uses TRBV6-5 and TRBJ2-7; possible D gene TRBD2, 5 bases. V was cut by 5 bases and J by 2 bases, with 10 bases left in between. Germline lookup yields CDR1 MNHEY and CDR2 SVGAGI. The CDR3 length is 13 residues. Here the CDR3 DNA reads TGTGCCAGCAGTAACGGGGTCACCTACGAGCAGTACTTC. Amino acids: CASSNGVTYEQYF.

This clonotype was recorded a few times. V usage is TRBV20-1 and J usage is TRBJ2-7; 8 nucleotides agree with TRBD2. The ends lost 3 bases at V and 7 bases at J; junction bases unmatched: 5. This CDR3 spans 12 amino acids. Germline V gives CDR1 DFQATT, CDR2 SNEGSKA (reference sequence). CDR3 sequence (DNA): TGCAGTGCTAGCGGGGGGGTTTATGAGCAGTACTTC. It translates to CSASGGVYEQYF.

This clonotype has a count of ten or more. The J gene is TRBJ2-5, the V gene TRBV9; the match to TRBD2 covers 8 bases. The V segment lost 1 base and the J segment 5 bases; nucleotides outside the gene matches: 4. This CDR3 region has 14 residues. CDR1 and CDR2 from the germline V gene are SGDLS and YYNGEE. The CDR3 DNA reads TGTGCCAGCAGCGTATTAACGGGAGGGGAGACCCAGTACTTC. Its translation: CASSVLTGGETQYF.

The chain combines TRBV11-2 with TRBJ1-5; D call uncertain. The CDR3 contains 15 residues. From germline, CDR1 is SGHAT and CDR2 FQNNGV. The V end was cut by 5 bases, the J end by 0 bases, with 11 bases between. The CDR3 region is CASSGEWDSNQPQHF. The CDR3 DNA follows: TGTGCCAGCAGCGGCGAATGGGATAGCAATCAGCCCCAGCATTTT.

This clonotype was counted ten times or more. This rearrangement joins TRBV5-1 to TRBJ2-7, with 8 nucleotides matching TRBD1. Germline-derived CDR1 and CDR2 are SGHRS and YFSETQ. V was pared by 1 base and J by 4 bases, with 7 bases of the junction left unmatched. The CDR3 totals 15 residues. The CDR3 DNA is TGCGCCAGCAGCTTGCATCAGGGGGCGCAGTACGAGCAGTACTTC. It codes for CASSLHQGAQYEQYF.

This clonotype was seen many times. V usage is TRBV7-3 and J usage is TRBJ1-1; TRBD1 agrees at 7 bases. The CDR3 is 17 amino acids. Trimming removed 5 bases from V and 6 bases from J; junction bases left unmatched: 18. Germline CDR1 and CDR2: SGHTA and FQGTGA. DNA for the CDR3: TGTGCCAGCAGCCTAAAAGACAGGGTATCATCAAGGGCTGAAGCTTTCTTT. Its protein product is CASSLKDRVSSRAEAFF.

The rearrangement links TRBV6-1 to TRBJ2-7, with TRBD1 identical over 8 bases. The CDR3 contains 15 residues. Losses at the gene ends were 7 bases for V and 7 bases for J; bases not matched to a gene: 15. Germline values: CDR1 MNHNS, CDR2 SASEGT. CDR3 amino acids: CASKQDRGPMKEQYF. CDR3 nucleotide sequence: TGTGCCAGCAAGCAAGACAGGGGTCCTATGAAAGAGCAGTACTTC.

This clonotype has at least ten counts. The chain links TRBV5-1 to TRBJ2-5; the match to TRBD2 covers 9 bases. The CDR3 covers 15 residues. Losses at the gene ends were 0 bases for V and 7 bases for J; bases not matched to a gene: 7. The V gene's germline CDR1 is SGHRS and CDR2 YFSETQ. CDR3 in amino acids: CASSLELAGTGTQYF. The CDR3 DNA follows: TGCGCCAGCAGCTTGGAACTAGCGGGCACGGGGACCCAGTACTTC.

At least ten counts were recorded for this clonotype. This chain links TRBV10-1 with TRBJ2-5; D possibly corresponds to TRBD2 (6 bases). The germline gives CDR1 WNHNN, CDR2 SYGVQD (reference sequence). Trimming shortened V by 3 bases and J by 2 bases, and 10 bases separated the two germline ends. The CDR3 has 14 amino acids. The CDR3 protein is CASSDRGEQETQYF. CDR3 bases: TGCGCCAGCAGTGACCGCGGGGAACAAGAGACCCAGTACTTC.